The clone carrying this T cell receptor beta chain was counted many times. Time point in this sample: sample taken at primary tumor resection. Without sorting, whole RNA was sequenced from tumor, nontumor lung or frozen PBMC. This entry belongs to a study of spatial heterogeneity in lung cancer. Study context: Each time, sequencing found more beta-chain sequences than alpha-chain sequences.

TCRdb recomputed calls from the 5' RACE reads with MiXCR, one row per CDR3 protein. The sample contains 45,000 to 65,000 distinct CDR3 sequences, about 7% of which appear only once. The CDR3 covers 15 residues. V shed 6 bases, J shed 4 bases, and the junction held 9 bases outside the gene matches. The source is a female donor with early-stage non-small cell lung cancer. J is TRBJ1-5 and V is TRBV12-3 or TRBV12-4; 7 positions agree with TRBD1. The sequencing here drew on PBMCs, taken at surgery. In nucleotides, the CDR3 is TGTGCCAGCAGCCCCCCTGGGACAGTTAATCAGCCCCAGCATTTT. It yields the protein CASSPPGTVNQPQHF.